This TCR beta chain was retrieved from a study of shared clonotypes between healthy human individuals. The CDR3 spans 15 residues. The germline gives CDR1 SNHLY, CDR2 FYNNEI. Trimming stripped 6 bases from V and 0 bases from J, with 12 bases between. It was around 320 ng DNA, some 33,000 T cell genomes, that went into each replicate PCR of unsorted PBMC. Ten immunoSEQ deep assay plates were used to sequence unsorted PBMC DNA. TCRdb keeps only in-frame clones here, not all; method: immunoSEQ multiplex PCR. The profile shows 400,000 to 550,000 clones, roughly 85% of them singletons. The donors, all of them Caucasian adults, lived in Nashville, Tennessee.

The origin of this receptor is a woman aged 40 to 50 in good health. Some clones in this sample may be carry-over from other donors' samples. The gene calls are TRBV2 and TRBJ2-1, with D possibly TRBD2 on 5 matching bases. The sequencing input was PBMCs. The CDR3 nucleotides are TGTGCCAGCAGGGCTAGCAGGTACTCCTACAATGAGCAGTTCTTC. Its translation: CASRASRYSYNEQFF.